Following are 15 T cell receptor beta chains from one sample sequenced in a study of early T cells in non-severe SARS-CoV-2 infection. Via MiXCR, TCRdb re-called the 5' RACE reads, giving one row per CDR3 protein. The table lists around 99,000 distinct CDR3 sequences, more than 9.5% of them singletons. What was sequenced was whole blood. The source of these receptors is an adult who was a healthcare worker with PCR-confirmed SARS-CoV-2 infection or an uninfected control (not recorded which).

The chain has TRBV27 and TRBJ2-7; 8 bases are a match to TRBD1. The CDR3 is 15 amino acids. The V gene's germline CDR1 is MNHEY and CDR2 SMNVEV (reference sequence). J lost 3 bases, V lost 6 bases, and 10 bases had no gene match. The CDR3 reads CASRTGQGLGYEQYF. CDR3 nucleotide sequence: TGTGCCAGCAGAACCGGACAGGGTCTGGGCTACGAGCAGTACTTC.

This clonotype was picked up many times. This chain uses TRBV5-1 with TRBJ2-1; 10 bases match TRBD2. Trimming at V came to 3 bases and at J to 1 base, leaving 16 bases not matched to a gene. The CDR3 has 20 amino acids. CDR1 and CDR2 from the germline V gene are SGHRS and YFSETQ. This CDR3 reads CASSWSVASGSIASYNEQFF. Written as DNA, the CDR3 is TGCGCCAGCAGCTGGAGTGTGGCTAGCGGGAGTATAGCTTCCTACAATGAGCAGTTCTTC. Looking up the rest from reference TRBV5-1 and TRBJ2-1 gives the full variable domain: KAGVTQTPRYLIKTRGQQVTLSCSPISGHRSVSWYQQTPGQGLQFLFEYFSETQRNKGNFPGRFSGRQFSNSRSEMNVSTLELGDSALYLCASSWSVASGSIASYNEQFFGPGTRLTVL.

Note on this clonotype: One base away lies a much larger clone, so this may be a sequencing read error. The chain uses TRBV10-1 and TRBJ2-3; D perhaps matches TRBD2 (7 bases). Germline V gene sequence: CDR1 WNHNN, CDR2 SYGVQD (reference sequence). The CDR3 loop spans 13 amino acids. Here the CDR3 DNA reads TGCGCCAGCAGTGTTGGGGGGGCAGATACGCGGTATTTT. Translation: CASSVGGADTRYF.

The sample holds many counts of this clonotype. The CDR3 sequence is CASSRTGADGELFF. In DNA, the CDR3 is TGTGCCAGCAGCCGTACAGGGGCGGACGGGGAGCTGTTTTTT. The chain combines TRBV7-3 with TRBJ2-2; 7 bases map to TRBD1. Per germline, CDR1 SGHTA and CDR2 FQGTGA. V shed 5 bases, J shed 7 bases, and the junction held 7 bases outside the gene matches. The CDR3 is 14 amino acids.

This clonotype has only a few counts. This sequence joins TRBV27 and TRBJ2-7; 8 bases map to TRBD1. Trimming cost V 0 bases and J 5 bases; bases outside gene matches: 6. CDR3 length: 15 residues. Germline CDR1 is MNHEY and CDR2 is SMNVEV (reference sequence). The CDR3 region is CASSLSGQETNEQYF. CDR3 DNA sequence: TGTGCCAGCAGTTTATCGGGACAGGAGACCAACGAGCAGTACTTC.

In its sample, this clonotype was seen a few times. This chain connects TRBV5-6 to TRBJ1-2, with 8 bases identical to TRBD1. J was trimmed by 0 bases and V by 7 bases; bases with no gene match: 11. Germline lookup yields CDR1 SGHDT and CDR2 YYEEEE. The length of the CDR3 is 16 residues. CDR3 nucleotide sequence: TGTGCCAGCGGCGTAACGACAGGGGAGGCTAACTATGGCTACACCTTC. It is translated as CASGVTTGEANYGYTF.

This chain connects TRBV11-2 to TRBJ2-1, with D perhaps being TRBD1 or TRBD2 (6 bases each). With 2 bases removed from V and 8 bases from J, the gap between germline ends came to 16 bases. This CDR3 is 15 amino acids long. CDR1 SGHAT and CDR2 FQNNGV come from the germline V gene. DNA of the CDR3: TGTGCCAGCAGCTTAAGGGGGGTAGGGATCGATGAGCAGTTCTTC. Residues: CASSLRGVGIDEQFF. Full variable domain (remainder filled in from reference TRBV11-2 and TRBJ2-1): EAGVAQSPRYKIIEKRQSVAFWCNPISGHATLYWYQQILGQGPKLLIQFQNNGVVDDSQLPKDRFSAERLKGVDSTLKIQPAKLEDSAVYLCASSLRGVGIDEQFFGPGTRLTVL.

A few counts support this clonotype. The chain joins TRBV28 to TRBJ2-7; unclear D gene. CDR1 is MDHEN, CDR2 SYDVKM, per germline. The CDR3 has 13 amino acids. V was trimmed by 2 bases and J by 4 bases, leaving 9 bases between them. Here the CDR3 DNA reads TGTGCCAGCAGTTTAGGGGAATTGTACGAGCAGTACTTC. Encoded protein: CASSLGELYEQYF.

In its sample, this clonotype was seen many times. V and J are TRBV11-2 and TRBJ2-7; no firm D call. This CDR3 has 13 residues. Trimming took off 5 bases at V and 2 bases at J, with 10 bases between the two ends. The germline gives CDR1 SGHAT, CDR2 FQNNGV. CDR3 residues: CASSHPSTYEQYF. Here the CDR3 DNA reads TGTGCCAGCAGCCACCCCAGCACCTACGAGCAGTACTTC.

In its sample, this clonotype was seen a few times. This rearrangement joins TRBV12-3 or TRBV12-4 to TRBJ2-7; 7 bases fit TRBD2. V was clipped by 7 bases and J by 2 bases; unmatched bases: 8. The CDR3 covers 14 residues. CDR3 DNA: TGTGCCAGCACGCTCTCAGCGGGACCCTACGAGCAGTACTTC. Residues: CASTLSAGPYEQYF.

This clonotype showed up just a few times. The chain is built from TRBV7-8 and TRBJ2-1; D gene ambiguous. V was trimmed by 3 bases and J by 1 base, leaving 10 bases between them. This CDR3 has 15 residues. Per germline, CDR1 SGHVS and CDR2 FQNEAQ. The CDR3 region has the DNA TGTGCCAGCAGCTTCGGCAGGTTTTCCTACAATGAGCAGTTCTTC. Protein: CASSFGRFSYNEQFF. The full variable domain, its missing parts supplied by reference TRBV7-8 and TRBJ2-1, is GAGVSQSPRYKVAKRGQDVALRCDPISGHVSLFWYQQALGQGPEFLTYFQNEAQLDKSGLPSDRFFAERPEGSVSTLKIQRTQQEDSAVYLCASSFGRFSYNEQFFGPGTRLTVL.

This clonotype was counted ten times or more. The V gene is TRBV2, the J gene TRBJ2-1, with a tentative D call TRBD2 (5 bases). This CDR3 is 15 amino acids long. V gave up 8 bases and J gave up 0 bases, with 14 bases separating them. In germline, CDR1 is SNHLY, CDR2 FYNNEI. The DNA for the CDR3 is TGTGCCAGCTCGTCAGAGGGCAGCTCCTACAATGAGCAGTTCTTC. Residues: CASSSEGSSYNEQFF.

V usage is TRBV7-2 and J usage is TRBJ2-3; perhaps D is TRBD1 or TRBD2 (5 bases each). The CDR3 is 15 amino acids. CDR1 is SGHTA and CDR2 is FQGNSA in the germline V gene. The V and J ends lost 3 bases and 3 bases respectively, with 13 bases between them. CDR3 residues: CASSFGALGTDTQYF. CDR3 in DNA: TGTGCCAGCAGCTTCGGGGCCTTAGGGACAGATACGCAGTATTTT.

This clonotype was seen ten or more times. This sequence joins TRBV4-3 and TRBJ2-5, with 7 bases matching TRBD2. J gave up 1 base and V 4 bases, and 15 bases lay outside the gene matches. CDR1 is LGHNA, CDR2 YSLEER, per germline. The CDR3 loop spans 18 amino acids. Here the CDR3 DNA reads TGCGCCAGCAGCCCCGGATATTCGGCGGGAGACCCCCAAGAGACCCAGTACTTC. Encoded protein: CASSPGYSAGDPQETQYF.

This clonotype was counted between two and nine times. V and J are TRBV6-2 or TRBV6-3 and TRBJ1-5, with unresolved D. This CDR3 is 13 amino acids long. Between the trimmed V and J ends, which lost 10 bases and 4 bases, there was a span of 14 bases. Germline assignment: CDR1 MNHEY and CDR2 SVGEGT. This CDR3 reads CATVREENQPQHF. The CDR3 DNA reads TGTGCCACCGTTCGGGAGGAGAATCAGCCCCAGCATTTT.